The 26 T cell receptor beta chains in this list originate from one sample, sequenced in a study of Siglec-9 on CD8 T cells in melanoma. TCRdb's copy holds only in-frame clones and misses some; the assay was immunoSEQ multiplex PCR. The data hold about 36,000 clones, with approximately 84% observed a single time. What was sequenced was Siglec-9- CD8+ T cells sorted from blood. The receptors originated from a human donor in good health.

This clone was picked up a small number of times. This chain connects TRBV18 to TRBJ1-1; D gene uncertain. The CDR3 spans 12 residues. Trimming removed 0 bases at V and 6 bases at J, with 5 bases between. Germline V lookup: CDR1 KGHSH, CDR2 LQKENI. The CDR3 nucleotides are TGTGCCAGCTCACCACCGGTTCCTGAAGCTTTCTTT. Amino acid sequence: CASSPPVPEAFF.

The chain has TRBV4-1 and TRBJ2-7; no clear D gene. CDR3 length: 12 residues. Deletions cut 0 bases from V and 6 bases from J, with 6 bases between. CDR1 is MGHRA and CDR2 is YSYEKL in the germline V gene. The CDR3 DNA sequence: TGCGCCAGCAGCCAAGATGAAGTCGAGCAGTACTTC. Translating it yields CASSQDEVEQYF.

The chain has TRBV2 and TRBJ2-1; D is uncertain. Germline CDR1 reads SNHLY; CDR2 reads FYNNEI. Trimming pared 3 bases from V and 2 bases from J, leaving 14 bases between. The CDR3 contains 16 residues. The CDR3 nucleotides are TGTGCCAGCAGTGAGTTCGAGATTATCGCCTACAATGAGCAGTTCTTC. Translation: CASSEFEIIAYNEQFF.

V usage is TRBV5-5 and J usage is TRBJ2-3; TRBD2 matches at 8 bases. The V segment lost 1 base and the J segment 6 bases; nucleotides outside the gene matches: 4. This CDR3 is built from 14 residues. Germline V gene data show CDR1 as SGHKS and CDR2 as YYEKEE (reference sequence). The DNA of the CDR3 is TGTGCCAGCAGCTTGAAAGCGGGGGAGGATACGCAGTATTTT. Its translation is CASSLKAGEDTQYF.

The chain employs TRBV28 and TRBJ1-2, with TRBD1 as a possible D gene (6 bases). This CDR3 spans 16 amino acids. The germline V and J ends were trimmed by 3 bases and 0 bases, with 14 bases remaining between them. CDR1 and CDR2 from the germline V gene are MDHEN and SYDVKM. The CDR3 bases are TGTGCCAGCAGTTTTGGGATACAGGGCGCTAACTATGGCTACACCTTC. As protein: CASSFGIQGANYGYTF.

This chain connects TRBV29-1 to TRBJ2-1, with 14 bases fitting TRBD2. Germline CDR1 and CDR2: SQVTM and ANQGSEA. This CDR3 is 19 amino acids long. The V gene end was trimmed by 7 bases and the J gene end by 1 base; junction bases not matched to a gene: 15. CDR3: CSAVGRGLAGGQSYNEQFF. CDR3 coding DNA: TGCAGCGCTGTCGGTAGAGGACTAGCGGGAGGTCAGTCCTACAATGAGCAGTTCTTC.

This clone was seen once. The chain carries TRBV28 and TRBJ2-6; 12 bases are a match to TRBD2. After removal of 6 bases from V and 0 bases from J, the junction contained 3 bases not matched to a gene. CDR1 is MDHEN and CDR2 is SYDVKM in the germline V gene. The CDR3 totals 17 residues. CDR3 DNA sequence: TGTGCCAGCAGGACTAGCGGGGGCTTCTCTGGGGCCAACGTCCTGACTTTC. Translation gives CASRTSGGFSGANVLTF.

The rearrangement uses TRBV6-5 and TRBJ2-7; D unresolved. Trimming pared 0 bases from V and 0 bases from J, leaving 9 bases between. CDR1 MNHEY and CDR2 SVGAGI come from the germline V gene. This CDR3 is 15 amino acids long. CDR3 DNA: TGTGCCAGCAGTTACTCGATGGGTCCCTCCTACGAGCAGTACTTC. Protein sequence: CASSYSMGPSYEQYF.

J is TRBJ2-7 and V is TRBV28; 11 bases map to TRBD2. Germline CDR1 and CDR2: MDHEN and SYDVKM. The CDR3 totals 18 residues. Trimming at V came to 2 bases and at J to 1 base, leaving 10 bases not matched to a gene. The CDR3 sequence: CASSLLLAGGRKSYEQYF. As DNA, the CDR3 is TGTGCCAGCAGTTTACTTCTAGCGGGGGGACGAAAATCCTACGAGCAGTACTTC.

This clone was detected only a few times. The chain employs TRBV7-9 and TRBJ1-1; 8 bases are shared with TRBD1. CDR1 and CDR2 (germline): SEHNR, FQNEAQ (reference sequence). Germline trimming cut 5 bases from V and 1 base from J; bases unmatched to any gene: 6. CDR3 size: 15 residues. The CDR3 region is CASSQTTGANTEAFF. The CDR3 nucleotides are TGTGCCAGCAGCCAAACGACAGGGGCGAACACTGAAGCTTTCTTT.

V and J are TRBV7-2 and TRBJ2-2; D may be TRBD1 (7 bases). CDR1 and CDR2 (germline): SGHTA, FQGNSA. The CDR3 is 16 amino acids. The V end lost 4 bases, the J end lost 6 bases, and 18 bases lay between the germline ends. This chain's CDR3 is CASSSTDREEAGELFF. CDR3 coding DNA: TGTGCCAGCAGCTCTACTGACAGGGAGGAGGCCGGGGAGCTGTTTTTT.

This clone was recorded only once. This chain joins TRBV6-5 and TRBJ2-1; the D gene is possibly TRBD2 (7 bases). V was shortened by 5 bases and J by 8 bases, with 16 bases between the two germline ends. Germline CDR1 is MNHEY and CDR2 is SVGAGI. The CDR3 covers 14 residues. CDR3 protein: CASSEGGPVDEQFF. The CDR3 DNA follows: TGTGCCAGCAGTGAGGGGGGGCCGGTTGATGAGCAGTTCTTC.

V gene TRBV7-9 combines with J gene TRBJ2-5; D remains unclear. The CDR3 length is 15 residues. Trimming left V 7 bases short and J 5 bases short, with 20 bases between. From germline, CDR1 is SEHNR and CDR2 FQNEAQ (reference sequence). CDR3 nucleotides: TGTGCCAGCAAAAACGGCGGTTCGGGTGGGGAGACCCAGTACTTC. Protein: CASKNGGSGGETQYF.

This chain uses TRBV2 with TRBJ2-3; 8 nucleotides agree with TRBD1. This CDR3 is built from 15 residues. The ends lost 6 bases at V and 1 base at J; junction bases unmatched: 6. Germline V gives CDR1 SNHLY, CDR2 FYNNEI. CDR3 residues: CASSPRGPGTDTQYF. For the CDR3, the DNA is TGTGCCAGCAGCCCCAGGGGGCCTGGCACAGATACGCAGTATTTT.

The chain uses TRBV30 and TRBJ2-1, with a possible D match to TRBD1 (6 bases). Germline assignment: CDR1 GTSNPN and CDR2 SVGIG (reference sequence). The ends were cut back, 5 bases at V and 7 bases at J, with 18 bases in the middle. The CDR3 spans 14 residues. The CDR3 region has the DNA TGTGCCTGGGCCTCTGTGGGGGCTGAAAATGAGCAGTTCTTC. It is translated as CAWASVGAENEQFF.

The chain carries TRBV4-2 and TRBJ2-1; no definite D call. The CDR3 is 12 amino acids. Trimming stripped 0 bases from V and 10 bases from J, with 7 bases between. Germline values: CDR1 LGHNA, CDR2 YNFKEQ. The CDR3 sequence is CASSQEGREQFF. CDR3 bases: TGTGCCAGCAGCCAAGAAGGGCGGGAGCAGTTCTTC.

The gene calls are TRBV6-5 and TRBJ2-1; TRBD1 matches 8 bases. This CDR3 spans 15 amino acids. Germline assignment: CDR1 MNHEY and CDR2 SVGAGI. The V gene end was trimmed by 2 bases and the J gene end by 4 bases; junction bases not matched to a gene: 4. CDR3 sequence (DNA): TGTGCCAGCAGTTACCGGACAGGGCCATACAATGAGCAGTTCTTC. As protein: CASSYRTGPYNEQFF.

The chain uses TRBV10-3 and TRBJ2-2, with 9 positions matching TRBD1. Trimming cost V 3 bases and J 4 bases; bases outside gene matches: 18. CDR3 length equals 20 residues. The V gene's germline CDR1 is ENHRY and CDR2 SYGVKD. CDR3 DNA sequence: TGTGCCATCAGTGACGGAAAGGAGAGAATTGGACAGGGGATCACCGGGGAGCTGTTTTTT. It translates to CAISDGKERIGQGITGELFF.

The table lists this clone with a few counts. J is TRBJ1-5 and V is TRBV15; the D is unclear. The ends were cut back, 7 bases at V and 3 bases at J, with 13 bases in the middle. The CDR3 extends over 14 amino acids. Germline V gene sequence: CDR1 LNHNV, CDR2 YYDKDF (reference sequence). The CDR3 coding sequence is TGTGCCACCACCGGCGAAGGGATCAATCAGCCCCAGCATTTT. Translation gives CATTGEGINQPQHF.

The chain carries TRBV2 and TRBJ2-7; D might be TRBD1 (6 bases). Looked up from germline, CDR1 is SNHLY and CDR2 is FYNNEI. The CDR3 extends over 14 amino acids. V was pared by 4 bases and J by 0 bases, with 10 bases between. The CDR3 nucleotides are TGTGCCAGCAGTGGACAGGCCTACTCCTACGAGCAGTACTTC. Amino acids: CASSGQAYSYEQYF.

The chain uses TRBV29-1 and TRBJ2-3, with 11 bases identical to TRBD2. This CDR3 comprises 13 residues. V was clipped by 5 bases and J by 4 bases; unmatched bases: 2. Germline CDR1 reads SQVTM; CDR2 reads ANQGSEA. The CDR3 is CSVQLAGADTQYF. The CDR3 coding sequence is TGCAGCGTTCAACTAGCGGGAGCAGATACGCAGTATTTT.

The rearrangement uses TRBV11-1 and TRBJ1-1; TRBD1 might be the D (5 bases). The germline gives CDR1 SGHAT, CDR2 FQDESV (reference sequence). The CDR3 runs to 14 residues. V lost 4 bases and J 2 bases, leaving 11 bases between the germline ends. The CDR3 coding sequence is TGTGCCAGCAGCTCGCGGGACCCTAACACTGAAGCTTTCTTT. Amino acids: CASSSRDPNTEAFF.

The chain carries TRBV25-1 and TRBJ1-1; unclear D gene. Germline CDR1 and CDR2: MGHDK and SYGVNS. V gave up 6 bases and J gave up 2 bases, with 16 bases separating them. The CDR3 contains 15 residues. In nucleotides, the CDR3 is TGTGCCAGCAGCGGATTGAGCAGCCTTAACACTGAAGCTTTCTTT. Its translation: CASSGLSSLNTEAFF.

Regarding this clone: Other DNA sequences within the sample encode an identical CDR3. V gene TRBV9 combines with J gene TRBJ2-1, with 9 bases that match TRBD2. V shed 0 bases, J shed 4 bases, and the junction held 2 bases outside the gene matches. The CDR3 runs to 15 residues. Germline assignment: CDR1 SGDLS and CDR2 YYNGEE. The CDR3 sequence: CASSVGLAEYNEQFF. Written as DNA, the CDR3 is TGTGCCAGCAGCGTAGGACTAGCGGAGTACAATGAGCAGTTCTTC.

The chain recombines TRBV19 with TRBJ2-7; D not certain. Germline CDR1 and CDR2: LNHDA and SQIVND (reference sequence). The CDR3 length is 13 residues. The V end was cut by 4 bases, the J end by 7 bases, with 14 bases between. The CDR3 loop reads CASSTSRLGEQYF. CDR3 sequence (DNA): TGTGCCAGTAGTACGTCTCGTCTGGGGGAGCAGTACTTC. Full variable domain (rest looked up from reference TRBV19 and TRBJ2-7): DGGITQSPKYLFRKEGQNVTLSCEQNLNHDAMYWYRQDPGQGLRLIYYSQIVNDFQKGDIAEGYSVSREKKESFPLTVTSAQKNPTAFYLCASSTSRLGEQYFGPGTRLTVT.

This chain links TRBV2 with TRBJ1-5, with D possibly being TRBD1 (5 bases). CDR1 is SNHLY and CDR2 is FYNNEI in the germline V gene. The V end lost 6 bases, the J end lost 6 bases, and 12 bases lay between the germline ends. The CDR3 runs to 13 residues. The CDR3 DNA reads TGTGCCAGCAGCTCAAGGGGTTCTCAGCCCCAGCATTTT. Amino acid sequence: CASSSRGSQPQHF.